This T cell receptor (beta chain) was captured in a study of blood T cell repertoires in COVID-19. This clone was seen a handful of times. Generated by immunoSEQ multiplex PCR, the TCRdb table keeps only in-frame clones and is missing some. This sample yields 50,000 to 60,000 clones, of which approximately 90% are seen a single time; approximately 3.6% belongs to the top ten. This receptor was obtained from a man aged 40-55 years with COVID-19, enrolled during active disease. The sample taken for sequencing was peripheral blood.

The CDR3 region is CASSGDRSTNEKLFF. The CDR3 DNA reads TGTGCCAGCAGTGGGGACAGATCAACTAATGAAAAACTGTTTTTT. The chain joins TRBV25-1 to TRBJ1-4; TRBD1 matches 7 bases. This CDR3 comprises 15 residues. With 4 bases clipped from V and 0 bases from J, the junction kept 2 bases outside the gene matches. The V gene's germline CDR1 is MGHDK and CDR2 SYGVNS. Drawing the rest from reference TRBV25-1 and TRBJ1-4, the complete variable domain is EADIYQTPRYLVIGTGKKITLECSQTMGHDKMYWYQQDPGMELHLIHYSYGVNSTEKGDLSSESTVSRIRTEHFPLTLESARPSHTSQYLCASSGDRSTNEKLFFGSGTQLSVL.